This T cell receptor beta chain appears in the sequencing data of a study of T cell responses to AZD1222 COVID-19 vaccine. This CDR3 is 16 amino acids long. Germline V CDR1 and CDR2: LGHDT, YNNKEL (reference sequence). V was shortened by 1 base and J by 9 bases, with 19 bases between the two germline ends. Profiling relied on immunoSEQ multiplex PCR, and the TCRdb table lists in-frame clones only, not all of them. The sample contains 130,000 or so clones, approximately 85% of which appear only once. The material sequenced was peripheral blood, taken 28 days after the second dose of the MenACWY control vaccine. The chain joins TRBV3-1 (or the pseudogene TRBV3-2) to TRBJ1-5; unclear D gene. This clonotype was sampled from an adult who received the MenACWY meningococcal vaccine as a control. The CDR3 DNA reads TGTGCCAGCAGCCAAGGCGTGTCGGAAGTCCTGGGGCCCCAGCATTTT. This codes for CASSQGVSEVLGPQHF.